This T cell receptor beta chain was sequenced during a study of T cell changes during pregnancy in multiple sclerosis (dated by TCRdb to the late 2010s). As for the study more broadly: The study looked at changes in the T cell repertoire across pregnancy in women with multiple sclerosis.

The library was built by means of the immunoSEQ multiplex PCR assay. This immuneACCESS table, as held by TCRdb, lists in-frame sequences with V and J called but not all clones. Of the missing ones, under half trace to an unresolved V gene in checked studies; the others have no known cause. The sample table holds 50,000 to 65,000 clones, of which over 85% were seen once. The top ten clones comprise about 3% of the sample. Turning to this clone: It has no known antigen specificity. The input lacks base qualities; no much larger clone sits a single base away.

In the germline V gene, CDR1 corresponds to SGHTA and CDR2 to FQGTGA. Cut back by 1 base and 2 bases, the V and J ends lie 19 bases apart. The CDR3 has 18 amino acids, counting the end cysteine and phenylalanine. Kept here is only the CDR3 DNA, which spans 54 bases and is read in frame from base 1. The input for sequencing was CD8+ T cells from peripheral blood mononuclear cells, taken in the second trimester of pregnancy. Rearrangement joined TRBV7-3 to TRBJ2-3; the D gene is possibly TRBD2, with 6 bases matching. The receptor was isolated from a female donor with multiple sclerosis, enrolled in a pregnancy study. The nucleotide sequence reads TGTGCCAGCAGCTTAAGGGTTTCGGGGCTAGCGCCCACAGATACGCAGTATTTT. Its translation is CASSLRVSGLAPTDTQYF.